The present entry profiles one T cell receptor (beta chain) with its context. This specimen belongs to a study of monozygotic twins with inflammatory bowel disease. The CDR3 length is 14 residues. CDR1 is LGHDT, CDR2 YNNKEL, per germline (reference sequence). The cDNA of both the TCRalpha and TCRbeta chains was subjected to two nested PCRs of 16 and 9 cycles. TCRdb re-called the 5' RACE reads and catalogs CDR3 proteins one per entry, DNA excluded. This sample carries 330,000 or so distinct CDR3 sequences, with 2% to 2.5% going to the ten biggest clones. V usage is TRBV3-1 and J usage is TRBJ2-5; TCRdb calls TRBD1, which cannot be checked without DNA. The source material was blood. The origin of this receptor is a human donor with ulcerative colitis or Crohn's disease, or a healthy co-twin of an affected twin (not recorded which). This CDR3 is CASSQDRGLETQYF.